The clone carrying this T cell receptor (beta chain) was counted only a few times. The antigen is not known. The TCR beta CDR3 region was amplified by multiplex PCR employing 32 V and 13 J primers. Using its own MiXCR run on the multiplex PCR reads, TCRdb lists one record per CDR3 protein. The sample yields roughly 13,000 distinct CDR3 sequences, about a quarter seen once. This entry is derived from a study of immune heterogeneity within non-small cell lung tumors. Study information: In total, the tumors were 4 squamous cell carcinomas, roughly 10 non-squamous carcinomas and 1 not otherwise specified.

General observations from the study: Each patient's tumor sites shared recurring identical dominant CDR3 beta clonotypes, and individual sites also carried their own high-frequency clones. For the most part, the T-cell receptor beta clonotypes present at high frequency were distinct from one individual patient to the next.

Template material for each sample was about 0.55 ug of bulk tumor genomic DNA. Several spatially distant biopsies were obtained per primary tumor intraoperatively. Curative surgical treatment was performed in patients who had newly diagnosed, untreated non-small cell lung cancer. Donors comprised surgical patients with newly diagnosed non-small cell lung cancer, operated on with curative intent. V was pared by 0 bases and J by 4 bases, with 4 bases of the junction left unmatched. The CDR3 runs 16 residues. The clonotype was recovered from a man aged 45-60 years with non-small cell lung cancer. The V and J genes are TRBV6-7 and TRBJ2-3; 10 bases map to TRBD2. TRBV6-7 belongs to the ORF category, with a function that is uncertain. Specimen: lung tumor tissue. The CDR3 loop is CASSYSTSGNADTQYF. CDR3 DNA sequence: TGTGCCAGCAGTTACTCTACTAGCGGGAATGCAGATACGCAGTATTTT.